This T cell receptor (beta chain) is drawn from a study of long-term antiretroviral therapy in people with HIV. Whole-study results and caveats: Pre-ART expanded clones dominated the repertoire at every time point.

Survey level was the resolution at which the v3.0 immunoSEQ assay ran. Only in-frame clones appear in the TCRdb table, and some are missing; sequencing was by immunoSEQ multiplex PCR. The data show approximately 26,000 clones, with 79% seen just once and 8% to 10% held by the top ten. Every specimen held between roughly 0.85-11 million cryopreserved PBMC. These were thawed and washed before DNA extraction. The ends lost 5 bases at V and 3 bases at J; junction bases unmatched: 12. Per germline, CDR1 LNHNV and CDR2 YYDKDF (reference sequence). There are 16 residues in the CDR3. This clone was recorded a few times. What it binds is unknown.

This specimen consisted of unsorted PBMCs, obtained 1.2 years after starting antiretroviral therapy. This sequence originates from a woman aged 40 to 50 with HIV. The chain uses TRBV15 and TRBJ2-7; 8 bases agree with TRBD2. The CDR3: CATSSNRRREGYEQYF. The CDR3 region has the DNA TGTGCCACCAGCTCTAACCGAAGACGGGAGGGCTACGAGCAGTACTTC.